The T cell receptor (beta chain) under discussion was sequenced for a study of blood T cell repertoires in COVID-19. CDR3 size: 13 residues. Germline-derived CDR1 and CDR2 are SQVTM and ANQGSEA. V dropped 5 bases and J dropped 1 base, with 11 bases sitting between them. This clone has only one observation. Repertoires were generated with immunoSEQ multiplex PCR, while TCRdb's copy carries only in-frame clones and drops some. The data contain fewer than 450,000 clones, about 88% of them singletons. The clonotype was recovered from a woman aged 30 to 39 who had recovered from COVID-19. The V gene is TRBV29-1, the J gene TRBJ2-5; unclear D gene. The material sequenced was PBMCs or T cells enriched from blood (not recorded which). The CDR3 sequence is CSVSSVFQETQYF. The CDR3 DNA follows: TGCAGCGTTTCTTCGGTTTTCCAAGAGACCCAGTACTTC.